Listed below are T cell receptor beta chains from one sample, sequenced in a study of blood T cell repertoires in COVID-19. Some clones are missing from TCRdb's copy, which holds only in-frame ones; the method was immunoSEQ multiplex PCR. This repertoire shows about 190,000 clones, roughly four fifths found once; its top ten account for roughly 5%. Sequencing used peripheral blood. The receptors were sampled from a woman aged 65 to 85 with active or convalescent COVID-19. Both conserved end residues are part of each CDR3. The D gene is left open where the match is weak.

J,D,V,CDR3
TRBJ2-2,TRBD2,TRBV7-2,CASSFSGSTTGELFF
TRBJ2-5,.,TRBV21-1,CASSPYQLAGGETQYF
TRBJ1-5,.,TRBV12-3/TRBV12-4,CASSRSPGGPQHF
TRBJ2-3,TRBD2,TRBV10-1,CASSSSPSGRFRTDTQYF
TRBJ1-2,.,TRBV5-1,CASSFRGGAQAGYGYTF
TRBJ2-3,.,TRBV11-2,CASSLDRGPDTQYF
TRBJ2-3,.,TRBV27,CASSFSAGLSTDTQYF
TRBJ2-7,TRBD1,TRBV28,CASLRQGSYEQYF
TRBJ2-7,.,TRBV4-1,CASSQEWHPSYEQYF
TRBJ2-7,.,TRBV7-9,CASSSTGFEQYF
TRBJ1-6,TRBD1,TRBV18,CASSNNQGDLHF
TRBJ2-1,.,TRBV5-1,CASSRIAREQFF